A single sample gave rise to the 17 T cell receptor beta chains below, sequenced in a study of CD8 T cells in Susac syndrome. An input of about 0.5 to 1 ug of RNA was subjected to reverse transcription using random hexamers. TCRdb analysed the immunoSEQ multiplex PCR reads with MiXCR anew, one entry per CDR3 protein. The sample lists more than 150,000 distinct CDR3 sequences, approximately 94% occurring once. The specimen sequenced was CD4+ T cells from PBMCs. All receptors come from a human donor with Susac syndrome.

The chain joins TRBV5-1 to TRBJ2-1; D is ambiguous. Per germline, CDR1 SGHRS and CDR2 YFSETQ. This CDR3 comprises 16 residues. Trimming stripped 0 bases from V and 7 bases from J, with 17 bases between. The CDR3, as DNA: TGCGCCAGCAGCTTGGGGAGCGCCCTCCTCGCGAATGAGCAGTTCTTC. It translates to CASSLGSALLANEQFF.

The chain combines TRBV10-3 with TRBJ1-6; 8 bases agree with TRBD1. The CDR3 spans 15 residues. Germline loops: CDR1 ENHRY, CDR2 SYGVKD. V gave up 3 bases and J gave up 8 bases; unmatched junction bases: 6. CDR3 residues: CAISDGQGAHSPLHF. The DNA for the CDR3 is TGTGCCATCAGTGACGGGCAGGGGGCCCATTCACCCCTCCACTTT.

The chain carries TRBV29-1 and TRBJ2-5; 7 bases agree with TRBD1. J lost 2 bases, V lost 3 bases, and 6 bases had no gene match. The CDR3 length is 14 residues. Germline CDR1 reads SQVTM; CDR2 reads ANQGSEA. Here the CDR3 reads CSVDPQGWQETQYF. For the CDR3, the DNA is TGCAGCGTTGACCCACAGGGGTGGCAAGAGACCCAGTACTTC.

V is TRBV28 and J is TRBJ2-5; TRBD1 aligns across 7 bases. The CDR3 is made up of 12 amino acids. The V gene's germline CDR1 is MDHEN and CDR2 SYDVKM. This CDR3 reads CAEGADKETQYF. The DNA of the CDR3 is TGTGCTGAGGGGGCGGATAAAGAGACCCAGTACTTC.

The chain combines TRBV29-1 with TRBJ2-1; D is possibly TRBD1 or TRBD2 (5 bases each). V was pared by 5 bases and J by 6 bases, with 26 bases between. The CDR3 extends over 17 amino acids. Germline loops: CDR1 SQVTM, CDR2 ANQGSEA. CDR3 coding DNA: TGCAGCGTTTGTCTCTCCGCCCCGTCGGGGCAACTCAATGAGCAGTTCTTC. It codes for CSVCLSAPSGQLNEQFF.

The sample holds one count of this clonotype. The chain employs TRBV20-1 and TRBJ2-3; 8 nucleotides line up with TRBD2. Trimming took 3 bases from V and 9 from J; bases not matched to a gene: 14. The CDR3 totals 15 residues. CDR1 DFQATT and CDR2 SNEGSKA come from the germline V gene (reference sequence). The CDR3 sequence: CSARRDGAGVETQYF. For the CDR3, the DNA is TGCAGTGCTAGGAGGGATGGAGCGGGAGTGGAGACGCAGTATTTT.

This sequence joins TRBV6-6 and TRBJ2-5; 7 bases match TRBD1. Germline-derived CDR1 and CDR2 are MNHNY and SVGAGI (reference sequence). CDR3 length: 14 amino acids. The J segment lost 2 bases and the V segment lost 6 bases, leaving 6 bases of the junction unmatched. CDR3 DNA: TGTGCCAGCAGCTCCGGGGACAGACAAGAGACCCAGTACTTC. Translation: CASSSGDRQETQYF.

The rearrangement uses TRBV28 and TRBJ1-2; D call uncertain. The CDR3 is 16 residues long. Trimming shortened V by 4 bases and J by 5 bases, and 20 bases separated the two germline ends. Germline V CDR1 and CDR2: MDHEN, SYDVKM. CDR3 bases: TGTGCCAGCAGTTATCCTAATATGCCAGGTTCTTATGGCTACACCTTC. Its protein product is CASSYPNMPGSYGYTF.

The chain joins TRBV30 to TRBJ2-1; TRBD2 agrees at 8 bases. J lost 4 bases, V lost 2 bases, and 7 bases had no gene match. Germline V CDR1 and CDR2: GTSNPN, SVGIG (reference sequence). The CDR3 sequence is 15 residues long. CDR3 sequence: CAWSQRLAGYNEQFF. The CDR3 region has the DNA TGTGCCTGGAGTCAGAGGCTAGCGGGTTACAATGAGCAGTTCTTC.

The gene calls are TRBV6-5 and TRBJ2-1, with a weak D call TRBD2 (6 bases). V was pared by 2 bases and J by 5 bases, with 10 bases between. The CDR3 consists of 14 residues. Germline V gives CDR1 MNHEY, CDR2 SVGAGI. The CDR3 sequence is CASSYISGDNEQFF. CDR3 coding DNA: TGTGCCAGCAGTTACATATCGGGGGACAATGAGCAGTTCTTC.

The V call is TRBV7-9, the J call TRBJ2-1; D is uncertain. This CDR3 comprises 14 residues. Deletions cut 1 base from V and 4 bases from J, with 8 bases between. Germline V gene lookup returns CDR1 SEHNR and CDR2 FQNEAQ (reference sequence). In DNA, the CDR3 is TGTGCCAGCAGCTTAGAACTGGAGTACAATGAGCAGTTCTTC. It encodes CASSLELEYNEQFF.

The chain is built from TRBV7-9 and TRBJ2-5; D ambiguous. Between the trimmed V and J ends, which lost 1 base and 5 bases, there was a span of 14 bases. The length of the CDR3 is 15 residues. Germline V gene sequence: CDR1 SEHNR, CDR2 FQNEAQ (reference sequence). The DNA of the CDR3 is TGTGCCAGCAGCTTAGGGACCTACCCAAGGGAGACCCAGTACTTC. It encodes CASSLGTYPRETQYF.

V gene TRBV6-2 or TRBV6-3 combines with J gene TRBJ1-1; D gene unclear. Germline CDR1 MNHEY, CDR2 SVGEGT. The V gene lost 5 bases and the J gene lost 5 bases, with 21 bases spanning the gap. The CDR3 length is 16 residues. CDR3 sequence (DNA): TGTGCCAGCAGTGACTACCGGGCCCCTACGAGGACTGAAGCTTTCTTT. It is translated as CASSDYRAPTRTEAFF.

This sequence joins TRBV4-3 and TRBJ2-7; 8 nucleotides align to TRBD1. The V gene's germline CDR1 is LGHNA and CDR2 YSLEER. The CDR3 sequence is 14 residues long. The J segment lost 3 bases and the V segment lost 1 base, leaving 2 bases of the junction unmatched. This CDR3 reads CASSQVDRGYEQYV. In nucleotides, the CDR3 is TGCGCCAGCAGCCAAGTTGACAGGGGCTACGAGCAGTACGTC.

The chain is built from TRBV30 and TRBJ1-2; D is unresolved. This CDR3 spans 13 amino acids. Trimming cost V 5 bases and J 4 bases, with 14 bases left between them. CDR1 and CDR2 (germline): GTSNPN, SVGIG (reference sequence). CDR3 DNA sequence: TGTGCCTGGTCCAGAGCGCCTCTCTATGGCTACACCTTC. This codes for CAWSRAPLYGYTF.

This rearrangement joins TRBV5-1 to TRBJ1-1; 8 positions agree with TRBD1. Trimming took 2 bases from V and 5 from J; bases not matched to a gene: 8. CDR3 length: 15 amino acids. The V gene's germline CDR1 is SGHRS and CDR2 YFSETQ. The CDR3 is CASSFYRGVDTEAFF. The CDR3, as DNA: TGCGCCAGCAGCTTCTACAGGGGGGTAGATACTGAAGCTTTCTTT.

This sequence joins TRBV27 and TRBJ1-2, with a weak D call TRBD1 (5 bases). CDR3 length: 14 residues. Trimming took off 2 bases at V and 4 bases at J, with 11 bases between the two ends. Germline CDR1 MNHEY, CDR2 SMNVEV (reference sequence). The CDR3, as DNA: TGTGCCAGCAGTTTAACGGGGCTTAGCTATGGCTACACCTTC. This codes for CASSLTGLSYGYTF.